This T cell receptor (beta chain) was identified during a study of blood T cell repertoires in COVID-19. Study-level information: Acute-phase and convalescent COVID-19 samples originated in the United States, Italy and Spain. The analysed material was cDNA or gDNA that came from T cells, B-cell-depleted T cells, or PBMCs.

The CDR3 runs to 15 residues. Germline CDR1 reads SGHTA; CDR2 reads FQGNSA. Germline trimming cut 1 base from V and 5 bases from J; bases unmatched to any gene: 4. Methods used by the authors: Amplified reference gene primers provided the basis for estimating nucleated cell counts. The table came from immunoSEQ multiplex PCR; TCRdb's copy has only in-frame clones and leaves some out. That table supplies the V and J calls and clone size; D and trimming were determined from the DNA. This table has tens of thousands of clones, 84% appearing once. The chain recombines TRBV7-2 with TRBJ2-2; 7 bases line up with TRBD1. Material for sequencing was peripheral blood. The source of this sequence is a man aged 50 to 59 with acute or convalescent COVID-19. The CDR3 DNA follows: TGTGCCAGCAGCTTAGATCAGGGGGTGACCGGGGAGCTGTTTTTT. Protein sequence: CASSLDQGVTGELFF.